A single T cell receptor beta chain is shown here with its context. The antigen remains unidentified. These data come from a study of OX40 agonist ivuxolimab in advanced cancers. Broader study findings: Mean expanded clone counts were higher in CD8+ than CD4+ T cells.

Here immunoSEQ multiplex PCR was the method, and the copy in TCRdb shows in-frame clones only, minus some. The sample comprises around 64,000 clones, around 90% of which are singletons, and 0.76% rests with the top ten. The CDR3 has 14 amino acids. Trimming took 4 bases from V and 2 from J, leaving 12 bases between them. Germline values: CDR1 WNHNN, CDR2 SYGVQD (reference sequence). This receptor was taken from an adult with an advanced solid tumor such as melanoma, head and neck, liver or kidney cancer. The input for sequencing was CD4+ or CD8+ T cells sorted from blood, taken in a trial of the OX40 agonist ivuxolimab. The V gene is TRBV10-1, the J gene TRBJ2-7; no definite D call. The CDR3 nucleotides are TGCGCCAGCAGTGGGAGAGGTCGGCCCTACGAGCAGTACTTC. Translating gives CASSGRGRPYEQYF.